This record concerns one TCR beta chain sequence. The antigen is not known. This sample stems from a study of cytomegalovirus exposure and HLA in healthy donors. Findings of the study overall: The TCR clusters that emerged in the first cohort tended, a later analysis found, to co-occur in the 95 to 150 validation repertoires. Associated with cytomegalovirus, according to the listing, were 150 to 200 TCR beta chains. Researchers reported that a few CMV-associated chains were confirmed in vitro as CMV antigen-specific.

TCRdb keeps only in-frame clones here, not all; method: immunoSEQ multiplex PCR. The sample holds some 240,000 clones, roughly 84% seen once. Trimming at V came to 0 bases and at J to 7 bases, leaving 6 bases not matched to a gene. Germline V lookup: CDR1 SGHRS, CDR2 YFSETQ. CDR3 length: 15 amino acids. The rearrangement links TRBV5-1 to TRBJ2-2; 7 positions match TRBD1. Specimen: PBMCs. This sequence was found in a woman aged 18-29 years in good health and CMV-seropositive. CDR3 in amino acids: CASSLGQGAVGELFF. The CDR3 bases are TGCGCCAGCAGCTTGGGACAGGGTGCGGTCGGGGAGCTGTTTTTT. The full variable domain, completed using reference TRBV5-1 and TRBJ2-2, is KAGVTQTPRYLIKTRGQQVTLSCSPISGHRSVSWYQQTPGQGLQFLFEYFSETQRNKGNFPGRFSGRQFSNSRSEMNVSTLELGDSALYLCASSLGQGAVGELFFGEGSRLTVL.